The T cell receptor (beta chain) under discussion was sequenced for a study of CD8 T cells in ankylosing spondylitis. Study-wide results and caveats: Roughly eight highly homologous variants formed a TCR beta motif that appeared characteristic of ankylosing spondylitis blood. Clones linked to disease, bearing a CD8+ phenotype, were relatively rare in peripheral blood.

The CDR3 is 12 residues long. V gave up 7 bases and J gave up 10 bases; unmatched junction bases: 1. Per the germline V gene, CDR1 is SGHVS and CDR2 is FNYEAQ. TCRdb re-called the 5' RACE reads with MiXCR, one entry per CDR3 protein. The sample holds around 130,000 distinct CDR3 sequences, more than 15% seen once. A few counts support this clonotype. Its antigen is undetermined. The J gene is TRBJ2-1, the V gene TRBV7-6, with 13 bases lining up with TRBD2. The TCR comes from a male donor with ankylosing spondylitis. Sequenced input: blood, either unsorted or a sorted T cell fraction (not recorded which). CDR3 sequence reads: CASKTSGREQFF. The CDR3 region has the DNA TGTGCCAGCAAGACTAGCGGGAGGGAGCAGTTCTTC.